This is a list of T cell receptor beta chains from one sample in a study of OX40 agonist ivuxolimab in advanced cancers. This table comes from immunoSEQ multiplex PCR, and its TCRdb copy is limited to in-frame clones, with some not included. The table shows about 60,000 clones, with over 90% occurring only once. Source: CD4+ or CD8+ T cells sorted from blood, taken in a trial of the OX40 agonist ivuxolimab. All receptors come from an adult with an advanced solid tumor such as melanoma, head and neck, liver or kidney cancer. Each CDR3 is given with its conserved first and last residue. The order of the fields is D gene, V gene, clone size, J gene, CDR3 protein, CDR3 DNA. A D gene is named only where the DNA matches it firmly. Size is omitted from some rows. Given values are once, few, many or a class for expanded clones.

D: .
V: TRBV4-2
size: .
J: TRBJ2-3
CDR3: CASSQAGGGTDTQYF
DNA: TGTGCCAGCAGCCAAGCCGGAGGAGGCACAGATACGCAGTATTTT

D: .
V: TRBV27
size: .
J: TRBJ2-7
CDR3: CASSLRAAYEQYF
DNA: TGTGCCAGCAGTTTACGGGCAGCCTACGAGCAGTACTTC

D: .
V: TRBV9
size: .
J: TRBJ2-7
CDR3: CASSVEGAPSYEQYF
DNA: TGTGCCAGCAGCGTAGAAGGGGCCCCTTCCTACGAGCAGTACTTC

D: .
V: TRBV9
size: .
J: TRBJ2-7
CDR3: CASSPNGNEQYF
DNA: TGTGCCAGCAGCCCTAATGGAAACGAGCAGTACTTC

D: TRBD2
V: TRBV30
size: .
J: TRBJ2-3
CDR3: CAWSVLAGGPGDTQYF
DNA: TGTGCCTGGAGTGTTTTAGCGGGAGGGCCGGGCGATACGCAGTATTTT

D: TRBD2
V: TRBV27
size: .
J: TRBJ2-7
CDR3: CASSRLAGGPTYEQYF
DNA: TGTGCCAGCAGTCGACTAGCGGGAGGCCCGACCTACGAGCAGTACTTC

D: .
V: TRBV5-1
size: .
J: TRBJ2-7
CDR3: CASSLTGDFYEQYF
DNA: TGCGCCAGCAGCTTGACAGGGGACTTCTACGAGCAGTACTTC

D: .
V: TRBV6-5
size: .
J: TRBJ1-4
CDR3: CASSSSFAEYKKLFF
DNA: .

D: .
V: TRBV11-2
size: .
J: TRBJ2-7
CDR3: CASSFPRSADSTYEQYF
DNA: TGTGCCAGCAGCTTCCCCCGGTCCGCAGATAGTACCTACGAGCAGTACTTC

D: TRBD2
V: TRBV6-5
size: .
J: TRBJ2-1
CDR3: CASTAGGSMFEQFF
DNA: TGTGCCAGCACAGCGGGAGGAAGTATGTTTGAGCAGTTCTTC

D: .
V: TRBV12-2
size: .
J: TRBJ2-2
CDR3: CASRLALSGGPNTGELFF
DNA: TGTGCAAGTCGCTTAGCGCTGTCTGGCGGACCGAACACCGGGGAGCTGTTTTTT

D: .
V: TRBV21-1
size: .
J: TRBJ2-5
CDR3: CASRGQGIKGQETQYF
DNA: TGTGCCAGCAGGGGACAGGGAATTAAGGGACAAGAGACCCAGTACTTC

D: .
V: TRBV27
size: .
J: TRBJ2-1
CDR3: CASSSFRQGRGNEQFF
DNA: TGTGCCAGCAGTTCCTTCCGGCAGGGGAGAGGCAATGAGCAGTTCTTC

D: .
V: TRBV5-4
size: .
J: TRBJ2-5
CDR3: CASSSVQEETQYF
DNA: TGTGCCAGCAGTTCTGTCCAAGAGGAGACCCAGTACTTC

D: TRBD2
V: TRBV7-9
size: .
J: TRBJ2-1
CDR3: CASSSGTSGSSYNEQFF
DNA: TGTGCCAGCAGCTCCGGGACTAGCGGTAGCTCCTACAATGAGCAGTTCTTC

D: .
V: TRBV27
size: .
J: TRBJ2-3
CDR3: CASSPDPGPDTQYF
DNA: TGTGCCAGCAGTCCCGATCCCGGTCCAGATACGCAGTATTTT

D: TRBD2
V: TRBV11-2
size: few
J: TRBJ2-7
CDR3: CASSLGTSYEQYF
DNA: TGTGCCAGCAGCTTAGGGACTAGCTACGAGCAGTACTTC

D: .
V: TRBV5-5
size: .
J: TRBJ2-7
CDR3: CASSRNYEQYF
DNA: TGTGCCAGCTCCCGAAACTACGAGCAGTACTTC

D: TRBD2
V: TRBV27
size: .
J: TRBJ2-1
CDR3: CASSLSMTAGAYNEQFF
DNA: TGTGCCAGCAGTTTATCTATGACAGCGGGAGCCTACAATGAGCAGTTCTTC

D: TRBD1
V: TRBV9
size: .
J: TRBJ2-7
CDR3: CASSVGTGMTYEQYF
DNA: TGTGCCAGCAGCGTAGGGACAGGGATGACCTACGAGCAGTACTTC

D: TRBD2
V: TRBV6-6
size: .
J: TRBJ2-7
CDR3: CASSYGGRNYEQYF
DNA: TGTGCCAGCAGTTACGGCGGGAGAAACTACGAGCAGTACTTC

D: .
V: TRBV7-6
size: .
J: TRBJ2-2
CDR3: CASSQFLRTGELFF
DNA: TGTGCCAGCAGCCAATTCCTCCGCACCGGGGAGCTGTTTTTT

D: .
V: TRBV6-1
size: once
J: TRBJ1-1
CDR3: CASNIGHLNTEAFF
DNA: TGTGCCAGCAATATAGGACACCTGAACACTGAAGCTTTCTTT

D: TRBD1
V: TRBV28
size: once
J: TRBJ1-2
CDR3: CASSWGTGVYGYTF
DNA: TGTGCCAGCAGTTGGGGGACAGGGGTCTATGGCTACACCTTC

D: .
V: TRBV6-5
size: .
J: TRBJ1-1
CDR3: CASSYLLSDTEAFF
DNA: TGTGCCAGCAGTTACTTACTAAGTGACACTGAAGCTTTCTTT

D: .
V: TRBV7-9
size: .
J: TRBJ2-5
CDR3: CASRSRAEETQYF
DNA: TGTGCCAGCAGGAGCCGAGCCGAAGAGACCCAGTACTTC

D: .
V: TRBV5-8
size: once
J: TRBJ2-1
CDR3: CASSGGDSPYNEQFF
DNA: TGTGCCAGCAGCGGGGGGGACAGCCCCTACAATGAGCAGTTCTTC

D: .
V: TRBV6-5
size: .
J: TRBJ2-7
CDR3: CASGTADYEQYF
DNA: TGTGCCAGCGGGACGGCTGACTACGAGCAGTACTTC

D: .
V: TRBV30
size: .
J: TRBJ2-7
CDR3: CAWSVGVGAYEQYF
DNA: TGTGCCTGGAGTGTTGGAGTTGGGGCCTACGAGCAGTACTTC

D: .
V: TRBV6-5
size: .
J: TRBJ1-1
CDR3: CASRSTVNTEAFF
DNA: TGTGCCAGCAGGTCAACAGTCAACACTGAAGCTTTCTTT

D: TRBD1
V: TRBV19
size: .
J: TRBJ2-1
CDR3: CASSPTGFDEQFF
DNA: TGTGCCAGTAGTCCGACAGGGTTTGATGAGCAGTTCTTC

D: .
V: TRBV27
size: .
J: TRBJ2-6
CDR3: CASSLSSSGANVLTF
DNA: TGTGCCAGCAGTCTCTCCTCCTCTGGGGCCAACGTCCTGACTTTC

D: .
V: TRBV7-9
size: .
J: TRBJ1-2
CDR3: CASSQGPFYGYTF
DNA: TGTGCCAGCAGCCAGGGTCCATTCTATGGCTACACCTTC

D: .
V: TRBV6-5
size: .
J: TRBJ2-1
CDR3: CASRTRAAEDEQFF
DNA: TGTGCCAGCAGGACGCGGGCGGCAGAAGATGAGCAGTTCTTC

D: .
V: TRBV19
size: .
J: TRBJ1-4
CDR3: CASSPVGGEKLFF
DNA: TGTGCCAGTAGCCCGGTTGGGGGTGAAAAACTGTTTTTT

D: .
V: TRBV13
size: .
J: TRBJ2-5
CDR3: CASSASGTQYF
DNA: TGTGCCAGCAGCGCCTCAGGGACCCAGTACTTC

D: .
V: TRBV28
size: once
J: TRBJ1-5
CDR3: CASRIAGVSNQPQHF
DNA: TGTGCCAGCAGGATTGCAGGGGTTAGCAATCAGCCCCAGCATTTT